A selection of T cell receptor beta chains follows, all from one sample in a study of T cell changes during pregnancy in multiple sclerosis. The table came from immunoSEQ multiplex PCR; TCRdb's copy has only in-frame clones and leaves some out. The sample lists roughly 67,000 clones, 80% to 95% seen once, with roughly 1.4% in the top ten. This sample comprised peripheral blood, obtained in the second trimester of pregnancy. These receptor sequences come from a female donor with multiple sclerosis, enrolled in a pregnancy study. The CDR3 runs from the conserved cysteine through the conserved F or W. A D gene is named only where the DNA matches it firmly. Expanded clones are given a class, and other clones once, few, many or no size at all.

J: TRBJ2-2; D: -; V: TRBV7-6; size: -; DNA: TGTGCCAGCAGCTTAGAGACTCACACCGGGGAGCTGTTTTTT; CDR3: CASSLETHTGELFF
J: TRBJ1-5; D: -; V: TRBV27; size: -; DNA: TGTGCCAGCAGTTTGGCTGAAGATAGCAATCAGCCCCAGCATTTT; CDR3: CASSLAEDSNQPQHF
J: TRBJ1-2; D: -; V: TRBV30; size: -; DNA: TGTGCCTGGGGTCGGGGGGGCTACACCTTC; CDR3: CAWGRGGYTF
J: TRBJ2-7; D: TRBD1; V: TRBV6-1; size: once; DNA: TGTGCCAGCAGTGGGTTATCGGGACAGGGTACCTACGAGCAGTACTTC; CDR3: CASSGLSGQGTYEQYF
J: TRBJ2-5; D: -; V: TRBV9; size: -; DNA: TGTGCCAGCAGCGTAGCTGGCAGTCAAGAGACCCAGTACTTC; CDR3: CASSVAGSQETQYF
J: TRBJ2-7; D: TRBD2; V: TRBV10-3; size: -; DNA: TGTGCCATCAGTGAGTCAGGGGCGGGGGGGGAGTACTTC; CDR3: CAISESGAGGEYF
J: TRBJ2-3; D: TRBD2; V: TRBV5-1; size: -; DNA: TGCGCCAGCAGGCAGGGACTAGCCGGCACAGATACGCAGTATTTT; CDR3: CASRQGLAGTDTQYF
J: TRBJ1-2; D: -; V: TRBV12-5; size: -; DNA: TGTGCTAGTGGTTCGGGGGGGGAGAGCTACACCTTC; CDR3: CASGSGGESYTF
J: TRBJ2-3; D: TRBD1; V: TRBV5-1; size: -; DNA: TGCGCCAGCAGCTTGGCCTTCAGGACAGGGTACCCAGATACGCAGTATTTT; CDR3: CASSLAFRTGYPDTQYF
J: TRBJ1-5; D: -; V: TRBV30; size: -; DNA: TGTGCCTGGAGTGCAGGGTCAGTAGGGCAGCCCCAGCATTTT; CDR3: CAWSAGSVGQPQHF
J: TRBJ2-3; D: -; V: TRBV7-6; size: -; DNA: TGTGCCAGCAGCTTAGTGGCTAATGGTGGGGGAGGAAGGGATACGCAGTATTTT; CDR3: CASSLVANGGGGRDTQYF
J: TRBJ2-7; D: -; V: TRBV12-5; size: -; DNA: TGTGCTAGTGGCTCCACAGGGTTAGGTAACGAGCAGTACTTC; CDR3: CASGSTGLGNEQYF
J: TRBJ2-3; D: TRBD2; V: TRBV30; size: -; DNA: TGTGCCTGGAACGGCGGGGGGTTTTCGGATACGCAGTATTTT; CDR3: CAWNGGGFSDTQYF
J: TRBJ1-3; D: -; V: TRBV7-6; size: -; DNA: TGTGCCAGCAGCGAAACCAGGGGAAACACCATATATTTT; CDR3: CASSETRGNTIYF
J: TRBJ2-1; D: -; V: TRBV7-9; size: -; DNA: TGTGCCAGCAGAAGGGGCGGGGTTTACAATGAGCAGTTCTTC; CDR3: CASRRGGVYNEQFF
J: TRBJ1-2; D: TRBD1; V: TRBV25-1; size: -; DNA: TGTGCCAGCAGTGGTCCGGGACAGAACACCTATGGCTACACCTTC; CDR3: CASSGPGQNTYGYTF
J: TRBJ2-3; D: TRBD2; V: TRBV19; size: -; DNA: TGTGCCAGTAAACAAGCGGGACTCACAGATACGCAGTATTTT; CDR3: CASKQAGLTDTQYF
J: TRBJ1-2; D: -; V: TRBV18; size: -; DNA: TGTGCCAGCTCACCTGGGCTAACCACTTATGGCTACACCTTC; CDR3: CASSPGLTTYGYTF
J: TRBJ2-2; D: TRBD2; V: TRBV19; size: -; DNA: TGTGCCAGTAGTATTAAGCGGGGGACCACCGGGGAGCTGTTTTTT; CDR3: CASSIKRGTTGELFF
J: TRBJ1-5; D: TRBD1; V: TRBV10-3; size: -; DNA: TGTGCCATCAGTGGGACGGGACAGGGGACAATTCAGCCCCAGCATTTT; CDR3: CAISGTGQGTIQPQHF
J: TRBJ2-3; D: -; V: TRBV10-3; size: -; DNA: TGTGCCATCAGTGATCGGCAGGTGGCAGATACGCAGTATTTT; CDR3: CAISDRQVADTQYF
J: TRBJ1-5; D: -; V: TRBV4-1; size: few; DNA: TGCGCCAGCAGCCAAGAGCGTGCCGGGCAGCCCCAGCATTTT; CDR3: CASSQERAGQPQHF
J: TRBJ1-1; D: TRBD1; V: TRBV7-9; size: -; DNA: TGTGCCAGCAGCCCAAACAGGGGGGCTAAGAAGAACACTGAAGCTTTCTTT; CDR3: CASSPNRGAKKNTEAFF
J: TRBJ2-1; D: TRBD2; V: TRBV18; size: -; DNA: TGTGCCAGCTCACCACGACCGGGACTAGCGGGGTTTAGCCACAATGAGCAGTTCTTC; CDR3: CASSPRPGLAGFSHNEQFF
J: TRBJ1-1; D: -; V: TRBV19; size: -; DNA: TGTGCCAGTAGTATAGACTGGACAGCTGAAGCTTTCTTT; CDR3: CASSIDWTAEAFF
J: TRBJ1-4; D: -; V: TRBV29-1; size: -; DNA: TGCAGCGTTACGGGGGGAACTAATGAAAAACTGTTTTTT; CDR3: CSVTGGTNEKLFF
J: TRBJ2-7; D: TRBD2; V: TRBV4-1; size: -; DNA: TGCGCCAGCAGCCAGGACATGCGGGGGGGCCGCTACGAGCAGTACTTC; CDR3: CASSQDMRGGRYEQYF
J: TRBJ1-2; D: TRBD1; V: TRBV19; size: -; DNA: TGTGCCAGTAGTGACAGACAGGGCGGCTACACCTTC; CDR3: CASSDRQGGYTF
J: TRBJ1-2; D: -; V: TRBV6-4; size: -; DNA: TGTGCCAGCAGCCAGGACAATAACTATGGCTACACCTTC; CDR3: CASSQDNNYGYTF
J: TRBJ1-1; D: -; V: TRBV18; size: -; DNA: TGTGCCAGCTCCCGGACAGCGAACACTGAAGCTTTCTTT; CDR3: CASSRTANTEAFF
J: TRBJ2-4; D: -; V: TRBV18; size: -; DNA: TGTGCCAGCTCACCTCCTTTCGAAAACATTCAGTACTTC; CDR3: CASSPPFENIQYF
J: TRBJ1-3; D: -; V: TRBV7-2; size: -; DNA: TGTGCCAGCAGTCACTCACCTAGCTTCTCTGGAAACACCATATATTTT; CDR3: CASSHSPSFSGNTIYF
J: TRBJ1-5; D: -; V: TRBV2; size: -; DNA: TGTGCCAGCAGTGAAAGAGGCAGGGAAAGCAATCAGCCCCAGCATTTT; CDR3: CASSERGRESNQPQHF
J: TRBJ1-6; D: -; V: TRBV6-4; size: -; DNA: TGTGCCAGCAGTGTAGGGGGAAATTCACCCCTCCACTTT; CDR3: CASSVGGNSPLHF
J: TRBJ2-3; D: -; V: TRBV25-1; size: -; DNA: TGTGCCAGCAGTCTCCCGCGGGGAGACACAGATACGCAGTATTTT; CDR3: CASSLPRGDTDTQYF
J: TRBJ2-1; D: TRBD2; V: TRBV19; size: -; DNA: TGTGCCAGTAGTATCCAGCGGGAGCGTGAGCAGTTCTTC; CDR3: CASSIQREREQFF
J: TRBJ2-1; D: -; V: TRBV6-5; size: few; DNA: TGTGCCAGCAGACCGACAGCCTACAATGAGCAGTTCTTC; CDR3: CASRPTAYNEQFF
J: TRBJ1-1; D: -; V: TRBV4-2; size: -; DNA: TGTGCCAGCAGCCTCAGGGACTTGTACACTGAAGCTTTCTTT; CDR3: CASSLRDLYTEAFF
J: TRBJ1-5; D: TRBD1; V: TRBV19; size: -; DNA: TGTGCCAGTAAGAGTGGCCAGGGGGCTGCTCAGCCCCAGCATTTT; CDR3: CASKSGQGAAQPQHF
J: TRBJ2-5; D: -; V: TRBV6-1; size: once; DNA: TGTGCCAGCAGTGGAGACCTGGCGGATCAAGAGACCCAGTACTTC; CDR3: CASSGDLADQETQYF
J: TRBJ2-1; D: -; V: TRBV6-1; size: -; DNA: TGTGCCAGCAGTGATATGCGGGATGCTGAGCAGTTCTTC; CDR3: CASSDMRDAEQFF
J: TRBJ2-3; D: TRBD2; V: TRBV7-9; size: once; DNA: TGTGCCAGCAGCTTATCCCCCGGACTAGCGGGAGACACAGATACGCAGTATTTT; CDR3: CASSLSPGLAGDTDTQYF
J: TRBJ1-2; D: -; V: TRBV5-1; size: -; DNA: TGCGCCAGCAGCTTGCAGGGAGGAGATGGCTACACCTTC; CDR3: CASSLQGGDGYTF
J: TRBJ2-7; D: TRBD2; V: TRBV7-9; size: -; DNA: TGTGCCAGTACTCAAGGGACTAGCTTCCACGAGCAGTACTTC; CDR3: CASTQGTSFHEQYF
J: TRBJ1-4; D: -; V: TRBV18; size: -; DNA: TGTGCCAGCTCACAGAGTGATCGTAATGAAAAACTGTTTTTT; CDR3: CASSQSDRNEKLFF
J: TRBJ1-1; D: TRBD1; V: TRBV6-5; size: -; DNA: TGTGCCAGCAGTTACTCAGGGGGCGCGCTGAACACTGAAGCTTTCTTT; CDR3: CASSYSGGALNTEAFF
J: TRBJ2-1; D: TRBD1; V: TRBV27; size: -; DNA: TGTGCCAGCAGACTACAGGGGGCGGGTTACAATGAGCAGTTCTTC; CDR3: CASRLQGAGYNEQFF
J: TRBJ2-1; D: TRBD2; V: TRBV2; size: -; DNA: TGTGCCAGCATGGGACTAGCGGACAATGAGCAGTTCTTC; CDR3: CASMGLADNEQFF
J: TRBJ1-5; D: -; V: TRBV6-5; size: -; DNA: TGTGCCAGCAGTTTCACATACGATCAGCCCCAGCATTTT; CDR3: CASSFTYDQPQHF
J: TRBJ1-5; D: -; V: TRBV19; size: -; DNA: TGTGCCAGTAGGAACAGGGACCAGCCCCAGCATTTT; CDR3: CASRNRDQPQHF
J: TRBJ1-5; D: TRBD1; V: TRBV6-4; size: -; DNA: TGTGCCAGCAGGGGCAGGGGGGAGGCGGATAGCAATCAGCCCCAGCATTTT; CDR3: CASRGRGEADSNQPQHF
J: TRBJ1-2; D: -; V: TRBV6-4; size: -; DNA: TGTGCCAGCAGTCCCGGTCAGGTGGGCTATGGCTACACCTTC; CDR3: CASSPGQVGYGYTF
J: TRBJ2-5; D: TRBD1; V: TRBV11-3; size: -; DNA: TGTGCCAGCAGCGGGCGACAGGGACAAGAGACCCAGTACTTC; CDR3: CASSGRQGQETQYF
J: TRBJ1-1; D: -; V: TRBV28; size: -; DNA: TGTGCCAGCAGTTTACGGGTCGAAGCTTTCTTT; CDR3: CASSLRVEAFF
J: TRBJ1-1; D: -; V: TRBV6-5; size: -; DNA: TGTGCCAGCCTAGCCCCGGGGGTGATGAACACTGAAGCTTTCTTT; CDR3: CASLAPGVMNTEAFF